This T cell receptor (beta chain) was observed in a study of radiotherapy plus CTLA-4 blockade in lung cancer. Overall study: Objective responses occurred in 18% of patients; over 30% had disease control. Study-level points and caveats: TCR clones of tumor origin grew in blood after radiotherapy plus ipilimumab.

Only in-frame clones appear in the TCRdb table, and some are missing; sequencing was by immunoSEQ multiplex PCR. The sample includes approximately 98,000 clones, more than 75% of them seen just once. V gave up 4 bases and J gave up 1 base; unmatched junction bases: 4. From germline, CDR1 is SGHRS and CDR2 YFSETQ. This CDR3 contains 15 residues. With respect to this clone: Its antigen is undetermined.

V is TRBV5-1 and J is TRBJ2-1, with 8 bases aligning to TRBD1. The sequenced sample was peripheral blood, obtained from a patient treated with radiotherapy plus ipilimumab. The receptor comes from a human donor with non-small cell lung cancer who had a partial response to radiotherapy plus ipilimumab. CDR3 in DNA: TGCGCCAGCAGCGCGACAGGGGCGTCCTACAATGAGCAGTTCTTC. This translates into CASSATGASYNEQFF.